This passage covers 17 T cell receptor beta chains from one sample sequenced in a study of T cells in Graves' hyperthyroidism and ophthalmopathy. Amplification yielded TCR beta CDR3 regions, with RNA transcripts as the source. Using the HTBI primer set, a first-round RT-PCR was run on the TCR CDR3. TCRdb used MiXCR to reprocess the multiplex PCR reads, holding one entry per CDR3 protein. This sample has 550,000 to 650,000 distinct CDR3 sequences; around 13% occur once, and the top ten carry approximately 15%. The sample was blood. The receptors come from a middle-aged woman with Graves' hyperthyroidism.

This clonotype was picked up many times. The chain joins TRBV4-2 to TRBJ2-3; 7 nucleotides align to TRBD2. The CDR3 runs 15 residues. Germline CDR1 is LGHNA and CDR2 is YNFKEQ. Trimming cost V 5 bases and J 1 base; bases outside gene matches: 6. CDR3 in DNA: TGTGCCAGCAGCAGGGACTACACCCGCACAGATACGCAGTATTTT. Its protein product is CASSRDYTRTDTQYF.

The chain uses TRBV18 and TRBJ2-5; D gene unclear. From germline, CDR1 is KGHSH and CDR2 LQKENI. The CDR3 covers 15 residues. Trimming cost V 6 bases and J 4 bases, with 18 bases left between them. The CDR3 bases are TGTGCCAGCTCCCCCCGCATGGGGAAGAGAGAGACCCAGTACTTC. It translates to CASSPRMGKRETQYF.

Many counts were recorded for this clonotype. The J gene is TRBJ1-6, the V gene TRBV6-1; TRBD1 aligns across 8 bases. CDR1 and CDR2 from the germline V gene are MNHNS and SASEGT. With 5 bases clipped from V and 7 bases from J, the junction kept 13 bases outside the gene matches. The CDR3 extends over 17 amino acids. The CDR3 spells CASSYGPTGANNSPLHF. The CDR3 DNA reads TGTGCCAGCAGTTATGGGCCGACAGGGGCAAACAATTCACCCCTCCACTTT.

This clonotype was observed many times. The V call is TRBV4-1, the J call TRBJ1-4; 7 nucleotides align to TRBD1. The germline gives CDR1 MGHRA, CDR2 YSYEKL. CDR3 length equals 15 residues. V trimming: 4 bases; J trimming: 8 bases; junction bases outside the gene matches: 10. CDR3 region: CASSRAGGIDEKLFF. Written as DNA, the CDR3 is TGCGCCAGCAGCCGGGCAGGGGGGATTGACGAAAAACTGTTTTTT.

The chain recombines TRBV7-9 with TRBJ2-2; D possibly corresponds to TRBD1 (5 bases). The V gene lost 3 bases and the J gene lost 7 bases, with 12 bases spanning the gap. This CDR3 has 14 amino acids. Germline lookup yields CDR1 SEHNR and CDR2 FQNEAQ (reference sequence). The chain's CDR3 is CASSFRSGLGELFF. In DNA, the CDR3 is TGTGCCAGCAGCTTTAGGTCAGGGCTCGGGGAGCTGTTTTTT.

In its sample, this clonotype was seen many times. The V gene is TRBV4-2, the J gene TRBJ2-5; TRBD1 aligns across 8 bases. This CDR3 is built from 16 residues. Looked up from germline, CDR1 is LGHNA and CDR2 is YNFKEQ. Trimming cost V 6 bases and J 4 bases; bases outside gene matches: 13. The CDR3 protein is CASSSGQGLRGETQYF. CDR3 nucleotide sequence: TGTGCCAGCAGTTCCGGACAGGGTTTAAGAGGAGAGACCCAGTACTTC.

The gene calls are TRBV19 and TRBJ1-5; tentatively, D is TRBD1 (6 bases). The CDR3 is made up of 15 amino acids. Germline V CDR1 and CDR2: LNHDA, SQIVND (reference sequence). Trimming stripped 4 bases from V and 1 base from J, with 11 bases between. The DNA of the CDR3 is TGTGCCAGTAGTACTGGGGGGGCGAGCAATCAGCCCCAGCATTTT. It yields the protein CASSTGGASNQPQHF.

The rearrangement links TRBV20-1 to TRBJ2-2; 14 nucleotides match TRBD2. J gave up 3 bases and V 0 bases, and 6 bases lay outside the gene matches. The germline V gene has CDR1 DFQATT and CDR2 SNEGSKA (reference sequence). The length of the CDR3 is 18 residues. CDR3 in amino acids: CSAREGTSGSGDTGELFF. The CDR3 nucleotides are TGCAGTGCTAGAGAGGGGACTAGCGGGAGTGGAGACACCGGGGAGCTGTTTTTT.

This clonotype was detected ten times or more. This chain connects TRBV30 to TRBJ2-1; 11 bases are a match to TRBD2. This CDR3 comprises 13 residues. V shed 1 base and J 10 bases; nucleotides not matched to a gene: 3. Per germline, CDR1 GTSNPN and CDR2 SVGIG (reference sequence). The chain's CDR3 is CAWSALAGVEQFF. CDR3 nucleotide sequence: TGTGCCTGGAGTGCACTAGCGGGAGTCGAGCAGTTCTTC.

This clonotype has a handful of counts. The chain joins TRBV28 to TRBJ1-1; TRBD1 might be the D (5 bases). Germline values: CDR1 MDHEN, CDR2 SYDVKM. The CDR3 spans 16 residues. Trimming cost V 1 base and J 2 bases, with 14 bases left between them. CDR3 nucleotide sequence: TGTGCCAGCAGTTTATTCCTCGGGGGAACTAACACTGAAGCTTTCTTT. It specifies CASSLFLGGTNTEAFF.

The sample holds many counts of this clonotype. The CDR3 DNA reads as TGTGCCAGCAGCCAAGAGGGCGATGAGCAGTTCTTC. The encoded protein is CASSQEGDEQFF. The chain carries TRBV11-1 and TRBJ2-1, with D possibly being TRBD2 (5 bases). The CDR3 consists of 12 residues. Trimming left V 5 bases short and J 8 bases short, with 10 bases between. Germline V CDR1 and CDR2: SGHAT, FQDESV (reference sequence).

This clonotype was observed a few times. The chain couples TRBV27 to TRBJ2-7; 9 positions agree with TRBD2. The germline V gene has CDR1 MNHEY and CDR2 SMNVEV (reference sequence). The CDR3 consists of 15 residues. V lost 4 bases, J lost 3 bases, and 7 bases stayed unmatched. CDR3 sequence reads: CASSSFSGSGYEQYF. The DNA of the CDR3 is TGTGCCAGCAGTTCCTTTAGCGGGAGTGGCTACGAGCAGTACTTC.

At least ten counts were recorded for this clonotype. The chain uses TRBV9 and TRBJ2-2, with 8 bases matching TRBD2. This CDR3 has 17 residues. CDR1 and CDR2 (germline): SGDLS, YYNGEE. Trimming removed 0 bases from V and 2 bases from J; junction bases left unmatched: 6. The chain's CDR3 is CASSVAGGTPNTGELFF. CDR3 sequence (DNA): TGTGCCAGCAGCGTAGCGGGGGGGACTCCTAACACCGGGGAGCTGTTTTTT.

This clonotype was observed once. The V and J genes are TRBV5-1 and TRBJ1-2, with D perhaps matching TRBD1 (6 bases). The germline V and J ends were trimmed by 1 base and 10 bases, with 11 bases remaining between them. CDR3 length equals 12 residues. Germline CDR1 and CDR2: SGHRS and YFSETQ. The CDR3 DNA reads TGCGCCAGCAGCTTGAGCCAGGGGCTCTACACCTTC. Amino acid sequence: CASSLSQGLYTF.

This clonotype occurred a few times. The chain recombines TRBV12-5 with TRBJ2-1, with 8 bases fitting TRBD1. V gave up 5 bases and J gave up 9 bases; unmatched junction bases: 9. Germline-derived CDR1 and CDR2 are LGHNT and FRNRAP. The CDR3 runs to 14 residues. Here the CDR3 reads CASGQDRGSPEQFF. CDR3 nucleotides: TGTGCTAGTGGTCAAGACAGGGGCTCACCTGAGCAGTTCTTC. The full variable domain, completed using reference TRBV12-5 and TRBJ2-1, is DARVTQTPRHKVTEMGQEVTMRCQPILGHNTVFWYRQTMMQGLELLAYFRNRAPLDDSGMPKDRFSAEMPDATLATLKIQPSEPRDSAVYFCASGQDRGSPEQFFGPGTRLTVL.

The table lists this clonotype with many counts. The chain joins TRBV3-1 to TRBJ2-3; 7 nucleotides align to TRBD2. This CDR3 region has 14 residues. V shed 4 bases, J shed 3 bases, and the junction held 4 bases outside the gene matches. CDR1 is LGHDT, CDR2 YNNKEL, per germline (reference sequence). Here the CDR3 reads CASSPGLGTDTQYF. The CDR3 region has the DNA TGTGCCAGCAGCCCAGGACTAGGAACAGATACGCAGTATTTT.

This clonotype has ten or more counts. This chain joins TRBV6-1 and TRBJ2-1, with 12 nucleotides matching TRBD1. The CDR3 is 16 amino acids. From germline, CDR1 is MNHNS and CDR2 SASEGT. Trimming at V came to 7 bases and at J to 7 bases, leaving 11 bases not matched to a gene. The CDR3 spells CASTENPGQGANEQFF. The CDR3 coding sequence is TGTGCCAGCACCGAAAACCCGGGACAGGGGGCGAATGAGCAGTTCTTC.